The T cell receptor beta chain under discussion was sequenced for a study of T cell changes during pregnancy in multiple sclerosis. Only in-frame clones appear in the TCRdb table, and some are missing; sequencing was by immunoSEQ multiplex PCR. The profile shows 15,000 to 20,000 clones, more than 75% of them singletons. The germline gives CDR1 MNHEY, CDR2 SMNVEV (reference sequence). The CDR3 extends over 16 amino acids. Trimming removed 5 bases at V and 5 bases at J, with 21 bases between. Sequencing was performed on CD4+ T cells from peripheral blood mononuclear cells, taken in the first trimester of pregnancy. The V gene is TRBV27, the J gene TRBJ1-2; D gene ambiguous. This clonotype was obtained from a female donor in good health, enrolled as a control in a pregnancy study. Here the CDR3 reads CASSGKREGRSYGYTF. CDR3 sequence (DNA): TGTGCCAGCAGTGGGAAAAGGGAGGGCAGAAGTTATGGCTACACCTTC.